This T cell receptor beta chain derives from a study of blood T cell repertoires in COVID-19. Germline assignment: CDR1 MDHEN and CDR2 SYDVKM. Trimming took 7 bases from V and 7 from J; bases not matched to a gene: 2. The CDR3 has 11 amino acids. Study members were between roughly 18 and 89 years old and lived in some 26 US regions. Recovery meant two consecutive negative NP/OP PCR tests, professional clearance, or resolved symptoms. Assay used: immunoSEQ multiplex PCR; TCRdb lists only in-frame clones, some missing. This sample carries hundreds of thousands of clones, approximately 92% of them seen once, and the ten largest clones take roughly 1.1%.

The sample comprised PBMCs or T cells enriched from blood (not recorded which). The V and J genes are TRBV28 and TRBJ1-2; 8 bases line up with TRBD1. The source of this sequence is a young man who had recovered from COVID-19. The CDR3, as DNA: TGTGCCAGCACTGACAGGGGTGGCTACACCTTC. This sequence encodes CASTDRGGYTF.